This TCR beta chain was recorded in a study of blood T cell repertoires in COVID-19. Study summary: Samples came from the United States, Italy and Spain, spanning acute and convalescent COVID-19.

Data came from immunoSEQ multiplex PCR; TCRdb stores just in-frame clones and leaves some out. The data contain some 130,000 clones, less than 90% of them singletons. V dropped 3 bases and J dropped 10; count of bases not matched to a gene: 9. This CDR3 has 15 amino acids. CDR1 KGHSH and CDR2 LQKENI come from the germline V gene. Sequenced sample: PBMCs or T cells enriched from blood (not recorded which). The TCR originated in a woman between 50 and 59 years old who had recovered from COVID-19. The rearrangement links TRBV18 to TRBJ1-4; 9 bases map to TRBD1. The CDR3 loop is CASSPTGDRALKLFF. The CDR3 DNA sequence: TGTGCCAGCTCACCGACAGGGGACAGGGCCTTAAAACTGTTTTTT.